This entry lists 10 T cell receptor beta chains sequenced from one sample in a study of identical twins. TCRdb reprocessed the 5' RACE reads with MiXCR, giving one entry per CDR3 protein. The sample has roughly 1,500,000 distinct CDR3 sequences, around a third seen once; the top ten hold around 0.25%. Material: cord blood. The receptors originated from a newborn girl in good health.

The chain links TRBV4-2 to TRBJ1-2; 8 bases agree with TRBD1. The germline V gene has CDR1 LGHNA and CDR2 YNFKEQ. Losses at the gene ends were 0 bases for V and 4 bases for J; bases not matched to a gene: 4. This CDR3 is built from 15 residues. The CDR3 reads CASSQEGTGFYGYTF. In nucleotides, the CDR3 is TGTGCCAGCAGCCAAGAAGGGACAGGATTCTATGGCTACACCTTC.

The V call is TRBV28, the J call TRBJ2-6; a possible D gene is TRBD1 (6 bases). The CDR3 consists of 15 residues. The germline V gene has CDR1 MDHEN and CDR2 SYDVKM. Trimming shortened V by 4 bases and J by 0 bases, and 7 bases separated the two germline ends. CDR3 DNA sequence: TGTGCCAGCAGTTCAGGGGCCTCTGGGGCCAACGTCCTGACTTTC. Protein sequence: CASSSGASGANVLTF.

This clonotype was seen more than once but under ten times. This chain connects TRBV5-1 to TRBJ2-1, with 12 bases lining up with TRBD2. The CDR3 covers 17 residues. Per the germline V gene, CDR1 is SGHRS and CDR2 is YFSETQ. After removal of 0 bases from V and 10 bases from J, the junction contained 11 bases not matched to a gene. The chain's CDR3 is CASSLGLAGASSEEQFF. In DNA, the CDR3 is TGCGCCAGCAGCTTGGGACTAGCGGGAGCCAGTTCAGAGGAGCAGTTCTTC.

The chain uses TRBV20-1 and TRBJ2-7, with 12 bases identical to TRBD2. The CDR3 loop spans 14 amino acids. Germline loops: CDR1 DFQATT, CDR2 SNEGSKA (reference sequence). V dropped 6 bases and J dropped 7; count of bases not matched to a gene: 10. As DNA, the CDR3 is TGCAGTGCACAGGGACTAGCGGGCTACAATGAGCAGTACTTC. Translation gives CSAQGLAGYNEQYF.

This clonotype was found a few times. This chain uses TRBV29-1 with TRBJ1-1; D gene ambiguous. Germline assignment: CDR1 SQVTM and CDR2 ANQGSEA. The CDR3 sequence is 13 residues long. V was clipped by 0 bases and J by 5 bases, with 10 bases between them. The CDR3 region has the DNA TGCAGCGTTGAAGATCCGGCGGTTACTGAAGCTTTCTTT. Its protein is CSVEDPAVTEAFF.

V is TRBV25-1 and J is TRBJ1-2; no clear D. Trimming removed 7 bases from V and 1 base from J, with 13 bases in between. Germline V lookup: CDR1 MGHDK, CDR2 SYGVNS. This CDR3 is built from 14 residues. CDR3 in amino acids: CASNPSGDNYGYTF. The CDR3 coding sequence is TGTGCCAGCAACCCGTCGGGTGATAACTATGGCTACACCTTC.

This clonotype turned up a few times. J is TRBJ2-1 and V is TRBV5-5, with 10 bases lining up with TRBD2. Unmatched junction bases numbered 5, after V lost 2 bases and J lost 0 bases. There are 17 residues in the CDR3. Per germline, CDR1 SGHKS and CDR2 YYEKEE (reference sequence). The CDR3 here is CASSFRTSGNSYNEQFF. In nucleotides, the CDR3 is TGTGCCAGCAGCTTTAGGACTAGCGGAAACTCCTACAATGAGCAGTTCTTC.

This sequence joins TRBV12-3 or TRBV12-4 and TRBJ1-4, with D unresolved. The CDR3 is 14 residues long. V was shortened by 6 bases and J by 8 bases, with 16 bases between the two germline ends. DNA of the CDR3: TGTGCCAGCAGGAATAGGATGTTCGGAGAAAAACTGTTTTTT. Amino acids: CASRNRMFGEKLFF.

This clonotype appeared a few times. The chain uses TRBV12-3 or TRBV12-4 and TRBJ1-5; no definite D call. The length of the CDR3 is 13 residues. Trimming cost V 3 bases and J 4 bases, with 7 bases left between them. The CDR3 sequence is CASSFGQNQPQHF. The CDR3 DNA reads as TGTGCCAGCAGTTTTGGGCAGAATCAGCCCCAGCATTTT.

This clonotype occurred a few times. This chain connects TRBV21-1 to TRBJ1-1; TRBD1 reflects the table's D call only, with no check against the DNA. TRBV21-1 is annotated as a pseudogene. This CDR3 has 17 residues. Here the CDR3 reads CASSKRDRVSLNTEAFF. CDR3 DNA: TGTGCCAGCAGCAAACGGGACAGGGTTAGCTTGAACACTGAAGCTTTCTTT.